Only one count was recorded for the clone carrying this T cell receptor (beta chain). The sample is drawn from a study of blood T cell repertoires in COVID-19. Trimming removed 7 bases from V and 6 bases from J; junction bases left unmatched: 15. This CDR3 is built from 15 residues. Germline V gene data show CDR1 as MNHEY and CDR2 as SMNVEV (reference sequence). Produced via immunoSEQ multiplex PCR; TCRdb's table is partial and in-frame only. Among about 110,000 clones, around 80% were seen once, and the ten largest hold under 8%. This TCR was sampled from an elderly woman with active or convalescent COVID-19. Sequenced input: peripheral blood. V is TRBV27 and J is TRBJ2-7; 7 bases align to TRBD2. CDR3: CASTPRGVMGSEQYF. Here the CDR3 DNA reads TGTGCCAGCACCCCACGGGGGGTGATGGGTAGCGAGCAGTACTTC.